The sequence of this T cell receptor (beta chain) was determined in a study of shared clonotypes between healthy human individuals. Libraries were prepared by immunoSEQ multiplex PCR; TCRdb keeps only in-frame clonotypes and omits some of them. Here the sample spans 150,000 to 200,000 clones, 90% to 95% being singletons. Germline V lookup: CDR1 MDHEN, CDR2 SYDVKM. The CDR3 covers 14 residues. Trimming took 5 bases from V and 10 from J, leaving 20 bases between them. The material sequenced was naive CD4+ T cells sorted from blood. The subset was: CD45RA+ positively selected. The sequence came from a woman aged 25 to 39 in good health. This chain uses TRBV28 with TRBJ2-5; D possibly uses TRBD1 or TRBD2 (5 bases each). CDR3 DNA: TGTGCCAGCAGTCCGACGGTGCCCGCGAGGGGCCAGTACTTC. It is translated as CASSPTVPARGQYF.